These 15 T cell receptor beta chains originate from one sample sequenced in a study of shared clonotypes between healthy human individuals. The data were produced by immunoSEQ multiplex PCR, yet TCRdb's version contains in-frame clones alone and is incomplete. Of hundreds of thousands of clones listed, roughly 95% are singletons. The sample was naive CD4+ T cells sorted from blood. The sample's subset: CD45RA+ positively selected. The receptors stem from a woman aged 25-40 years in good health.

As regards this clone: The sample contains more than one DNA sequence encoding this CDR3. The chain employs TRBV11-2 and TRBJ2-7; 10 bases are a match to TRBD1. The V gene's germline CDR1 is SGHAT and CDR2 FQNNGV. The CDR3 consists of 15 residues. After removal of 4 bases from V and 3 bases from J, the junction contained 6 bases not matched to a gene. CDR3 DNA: TGTGCCAGCAGCTCGCGGGACAGGGGAATCTACGAGCAGTACTTC. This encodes CASSSRDRGIYEQYF.

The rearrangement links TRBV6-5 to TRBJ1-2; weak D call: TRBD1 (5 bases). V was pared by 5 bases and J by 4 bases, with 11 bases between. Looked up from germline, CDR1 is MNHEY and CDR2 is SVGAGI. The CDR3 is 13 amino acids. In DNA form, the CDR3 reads TGTGCCAGCAGTCTTCGACAGCGCTATGGCTACACCTTC. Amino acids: CASSLRQRYGYTF.

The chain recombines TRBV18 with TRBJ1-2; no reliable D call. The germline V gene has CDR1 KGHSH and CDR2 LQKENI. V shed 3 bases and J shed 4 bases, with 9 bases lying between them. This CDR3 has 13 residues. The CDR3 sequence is CASSPSFSYGYTF. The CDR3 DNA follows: TGTGCCAGCTCACCGTCCTTCTCCTATGGCTACACCTTC.

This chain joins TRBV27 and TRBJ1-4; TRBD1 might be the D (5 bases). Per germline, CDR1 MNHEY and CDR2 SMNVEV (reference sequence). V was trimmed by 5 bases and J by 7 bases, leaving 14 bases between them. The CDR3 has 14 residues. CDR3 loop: CASSHGQGAEKLFF. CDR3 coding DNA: TGTGCCAGCAGTCATGGGCAGGGAGCTGAAAAACTGTTTTTT. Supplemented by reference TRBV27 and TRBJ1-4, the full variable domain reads EAQVTQNPRYLITVTGKKLTVTCSQNMNHEYMSWYRQDPGLGLRQIYYSMNVEVTDKGDVPEGYKVSRKEKRNFPLILESPSPNQTSLYFCASSHGQGAEKLFFGSGTQLSVL.

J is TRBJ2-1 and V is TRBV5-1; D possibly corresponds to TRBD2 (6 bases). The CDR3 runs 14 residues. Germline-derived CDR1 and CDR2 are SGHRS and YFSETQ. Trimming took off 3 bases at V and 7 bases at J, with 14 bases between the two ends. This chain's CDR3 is CASSWGTQGNEQFF. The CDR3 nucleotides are TGCGCCAGCAGCTGGGGGACTCAAGGGAATGAGCAGTTCTTC. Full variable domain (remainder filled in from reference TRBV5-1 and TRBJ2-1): KAGVTQTPRYLIKTRGQQVTLSCSPISGHRSVSWYQQTPGQGLQFLFEYFSETQRNKGNFPGRFSGRQFSNSRSEMNVSTLELGDSALYLCASSWGTQGNEQFFGPGTRLTVL.

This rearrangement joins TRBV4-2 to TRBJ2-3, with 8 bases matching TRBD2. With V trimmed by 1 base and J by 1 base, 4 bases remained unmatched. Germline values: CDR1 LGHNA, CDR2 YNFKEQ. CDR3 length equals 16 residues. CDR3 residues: CASSQVSRGGTDTQYF. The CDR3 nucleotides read TGTGCCAGCAGCCAAGTGTCGCGGGGGGGCACAGATACGCAGTATTTT.

The CDR3 coding sequence is TGTGCCAGCAGTTTATTGGTCAGGGTCAATCAGCCCCAGCATTTT. Protein: CASSLLVRVNQPQHF. This rearrangement joins TRBV28 to TRBJ1-5, with D maybe TRBD1 (5 bases). Germline loops: CDR1 MDHEN, CDR2 SYDVKM. There are 15 residues in the CDR3. With 1 base removed from V and 3 bases from J, the gap between germline ends came to 10 bases.

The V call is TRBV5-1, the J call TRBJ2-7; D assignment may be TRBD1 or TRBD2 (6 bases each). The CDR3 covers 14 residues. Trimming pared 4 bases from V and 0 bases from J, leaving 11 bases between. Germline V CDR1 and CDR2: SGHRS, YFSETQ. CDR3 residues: CASSPGGNSYEQYF. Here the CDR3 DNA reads TGCGCCAGCAGCCCCGGGGGCAACTCCTACGAGCAGTACTTC. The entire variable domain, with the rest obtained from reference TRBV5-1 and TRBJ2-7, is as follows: KAGVTQTPRYLIKTRGQQVTLSCSPISGHRSVSWYQQTPGQGLQFLFEYFSETQRNKGNFPGRFSGRQFSNSRSEMNVSTLELGDSALYLCASSPGGNSYEQYFGPGTRLTVT.

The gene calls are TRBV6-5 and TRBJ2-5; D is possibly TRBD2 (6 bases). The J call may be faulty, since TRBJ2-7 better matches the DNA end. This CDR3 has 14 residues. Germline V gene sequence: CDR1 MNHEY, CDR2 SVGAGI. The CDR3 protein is CASSPGTGDYEQYF. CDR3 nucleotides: TGTGCCAGCAGTCCCGGGACTGGGGATTACGAGCAGTACTTC.

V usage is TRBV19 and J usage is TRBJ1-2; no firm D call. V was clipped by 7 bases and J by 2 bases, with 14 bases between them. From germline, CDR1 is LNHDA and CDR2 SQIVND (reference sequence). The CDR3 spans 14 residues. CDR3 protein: CASTLDRNNYGYTF. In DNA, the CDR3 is TGTGCCAGTACCCTAGACCGCAACAACTATGGCTACACCTTC.

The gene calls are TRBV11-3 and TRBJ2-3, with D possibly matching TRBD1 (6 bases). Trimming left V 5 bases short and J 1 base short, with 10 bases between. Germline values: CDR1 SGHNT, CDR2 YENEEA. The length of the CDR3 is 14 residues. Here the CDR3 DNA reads TGTGCCAGCAGCGACAGGCATCGCACAGATACGCAGTATTTT. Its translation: CASSDRHRTDTQYF.

The CDR3 loop is CASNPVGSGANVLTF. CDR3 nucleotides: TGTGCCAGTAACCCGGTTGGGTCTGGGGCCAACGTCCTGACTTTC. This chain joins TRBV19 and TRBJ2-6; D gene ambiguous. The length of the CDR3 is 15 residues. The V and J ends lost 7 bases and 1 base respectively, with 11 bases between them. Germline V lookup: CDR1 LNHDA, CDR2 SQIVND (reference sequence).

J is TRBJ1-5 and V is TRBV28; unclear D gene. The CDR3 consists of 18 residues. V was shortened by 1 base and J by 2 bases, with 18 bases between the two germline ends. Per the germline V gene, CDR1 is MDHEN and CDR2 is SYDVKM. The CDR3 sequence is CASSLYSRSRWGNQPQHF. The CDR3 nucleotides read TGTGCCAGCAGTTTATATTCACGGTCGCGTTGGGGCAATCAGCCCCAGCATTTT.

The CDR3 region is CASTLRDRFGQYF. The CDR3 DNA is TGTGCCAGCACCCTCAGGGACCGCTTTGGGCAGTACTTC. The V gene is TRBV6-5, the J gene TRBJ2-7; D may match TRBD1 or TRBD2 (5 bases each). Trimming pared 7 bases from V and 9 bases from J, leaving 19 bases between. From germline, CDR1 is MNHEY and CDR2 SVGAGI. The CDR3 covers 13 residues.

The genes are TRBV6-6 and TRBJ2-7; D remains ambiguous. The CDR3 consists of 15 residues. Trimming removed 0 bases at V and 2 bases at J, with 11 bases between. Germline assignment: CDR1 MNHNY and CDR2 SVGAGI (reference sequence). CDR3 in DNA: TGTGCCAGCAGTTACTCAGGGCTCCCCACCTACGAGCAGTACTTC. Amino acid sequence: CASSYSGLPTYEQYF.